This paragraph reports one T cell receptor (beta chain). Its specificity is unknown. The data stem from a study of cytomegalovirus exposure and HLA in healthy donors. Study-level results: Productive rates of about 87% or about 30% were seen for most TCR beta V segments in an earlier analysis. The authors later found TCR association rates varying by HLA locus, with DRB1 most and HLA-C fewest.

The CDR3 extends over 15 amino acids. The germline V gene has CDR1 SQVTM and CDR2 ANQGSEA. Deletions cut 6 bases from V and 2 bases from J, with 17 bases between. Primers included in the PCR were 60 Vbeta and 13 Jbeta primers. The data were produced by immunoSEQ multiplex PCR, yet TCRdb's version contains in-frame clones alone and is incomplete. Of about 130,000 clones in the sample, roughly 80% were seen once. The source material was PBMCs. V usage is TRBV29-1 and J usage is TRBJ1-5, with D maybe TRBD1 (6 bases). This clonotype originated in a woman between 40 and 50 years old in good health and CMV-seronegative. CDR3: CSVSTGSPRNQPQHF. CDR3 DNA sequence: TGCAGCGTGTCTACAGGGTCTCCACGCAATCAGCCCCAGCATTTT.